These 22 T cell receptor beta chains came from one sample sequenced in a study of blood T cell repertoires in COVID-19. The table came from immunoSEQ multiplex PCR; TCRdb's copy has only in-frame clones and leaves some out. The sample yields hundreds of thousands of clones, under 90% seen once. Sequenced input: PBMCs or T cells enriched from blood (not recorded which). These receptors all come from a young man who had recovered from COVID-19.

This rearrangement joins TRBV18 to TRBJ1-5; TRBD1 matches 12 bases. The germline CDR1 and CDR2 sequences are KGHSH and LQKENI. V was clipped by 1 base and J by 0 bases; unmatched bases: 4. The CDR3 sequence is 18 residues long. Here the CDR3 DNA reads TGTGCCAGCTCACCACGGGGACAGGGGGCGCCTAGCAATCAGCCCCAGCATTTT. Protein: CASSPRGQGAPSNQPQHF. Full variable domain (missing parts from reference TRBV18 and TRBJ1-5): NAGVMQNPRHLVRRRGQEARLRCSPMKGHSHVYWYRQLPEEGLKFMVYLQKENIIDESGMPKERFSAEFPKEGPSILRIQQVVRGDSAAYFCASSPRGQGAPSNQPQHFGDGTRLSIL.

The rearrangement uses TRBV28 and TRBJ2-3; perhaps TRBD2 as D (5 bases). Trimming removed 4 bases from V and 3 bases from J, with 20 bases in between. The CDR3 runs 17 residues. The germline CDR1 and CDR2 sequences are MDHEN and SYDVKM. The CDR3, as DNA: TGTGCCAGCAGTTATGTAGTATCAACCAGGAGGACAGATACGCAGTATTTT. This gives the protein CASSYVVSTRRTDTQYF.

The chain is built from TRBV28 and TRBJ1-2; 9 bases match TRBD1. V shed 6 bases, J shed 8 bases, and the junction held 7 bases outside the gene matches. The CDR3 consists of 13 residues. In germline, CDR1 is MDHEN, CDR2 SYDVKM. The CDR3 here is CASSQGDRVGYTF. CDR3 bases: TGTGCCAGCAGCCAGGGGGACAGGGTCGGCTACACCTTC.

This clone occurred a few times. The DNA for the CDR3 is TGTGCCAGCAGTTTAACAGGGGGCCCCGAGCAGTACTTC. Protein: CASSLTGGPEQYF. This rearrangement joins TRBV28 to TRBJ2-7, with 9 bases lining up with TRBD1. CDR1 is MDHEN, CDR2 SYDVKM, per germline. J gave up 6 bases and V 2 bases, and 2 bases lay outside the gene matches. The CDR3 length is 13 residues.

The CDR3 sequence is CASSKGGTGLYDNSPLHF. DNA of the CDR3: TGTGCCAGCAGCAAGGGAGGTACGGGACTCTATGATAATTCACCCCTCCACTTT. The genes are TRBV7-9 and TRBJ1-6; tentative D call: TRBD1 (5 bases). Trimming cost V 5 bases and J 5 bases, with 22 bases left between them. Germline loops: CDR1 SEHNR, CDR2 FQNEAQ (reference sequence). The CDR3 has 18 residues.

The J gene is TRBJ2-5, the V gene TRBV6-5; D might be TRBD2 (5 bases). Trimming removed 2 bases from V and 4 bases from J, with 14 bases in between. Per germline, CDR1 MNHEY and CDR2 SVGAGI. This CDR3 spans 15 amino acids. The CDR3 loop is CASSYDLLEGETQYF. In nucleotides, the CDR3 is TGTGCCAGCAGTTACGACCTCTTAGAGGGAGAGACCCAGTACTTC.

The chain employs TRBV9 and TRBJ2-5; TRBD2 matches at 8 bases. Germline V gene sequence: CDR1 SGDLS, CDR2 YYNGEE. The CDR3 totals 15 residues. After removal of 0 bases from V and 4 bases from J, the junction contained 5 bases not matched to a gene. As DNA, the CDR3 is TGTGCCAGCAGCGTAGCGGGAGGGTCCGGAGAGACCCAGTACTTC. It encodes CASSVAGGSGETQYF. Supplemented by reference TRBV9 and TRBJ2-5, the full variable domain reads DSGVTQTPKHLITATGQRVTLRCSPRSGDLSVYWYQQSLDQGLQFLIQYYNGEERAKGNILERFSAQQFPDLHSELNLSSLELGDSALYFCASSVAGGSGETQYFGPGTRLLVL.

The chain joins TRBV28 to TRBJ2-7; tentatively, D is TRBD2 (5 bases). Trimming stripped 5 bases from V and 5 bases from J, with 19 bases between. Germline V gene lookup returns CDR1 MDHEN and CDR2 SYDVKM. This CDR3 contains 15 residues. The CDR3 loop reads CASSLYTSTVNEQYF. CDR3 DNA sequence: TGTGCCAGCAGTCTTTATACTAGTACAGTAAACGAGCAGTACTTC.

The CDR3 nucleotides read TGCGCCAGCAGCATAGCGTCCTCTGGGGCCAACGTCCTGACTTTC. Translating it yields CASSIASSGANVLTF. The chain uses TRBV5-1 and TRBJ2-6, with a weak D call TRBD2 (5 bases). Trimming took off 4 bases at V and 0 bases at J, with 8 bases between the two ends. CDR3 length equals 15 residues. CDR1 is SGHRS and CDR2 is YFSETQ in the germline V gene.

A single count supports this clone. One end of the junction is discordant with germline, which a read error may explain. The J gene is TRBJ2-2, the V gene TRBV18, with 7 positions matching TRBD1. CDR3 length: 16 amino acids. Per germline, CDR1 KGHSH and CDR2 LQKENI. The CDR3 spells CASSPGDRTKTGELFF. DNA of the CDR3: TGTGCCAGCTCACCAGGGGACAGAACGAAAACCGGGGAGCTGTTTTTT. The variable domain in full, with the rest retrieved from reference TRBV18 and TRBJ2-2, is NAGVMQNPRHLVRRRGQEARLRCSPMKGHSHVYWYRQLPEEGLKFMVYLQKENIIDESGMPKERFSAEFPKEGPSILRIQQVVRGDSAAYFCASSPGDRTKTGELFFGEGSRLTVL.

The rearrangement links TRBV4-1 to TRBJ1-2, with D unresolved. There are 15 residues in the CDR3. V was clipped by 6 bases and J by 8 bases, with 22 bases between them. Germline CDR1 and CDR2: MGHRA and YSYEKL. The CDR3 reads CASREDGLPSAGYTF. The DNA for the CDR3 is TGCGCCAGCAGGGAGGACGGACTCCCTTCGGCCGGCTACACCTTC.

The gene calls are TRBV21-1 and TRBJ2-7; TRBD2 was called by the table and not checked on the DNA. TRBV21-1 has pseudogene status. CDR3 length: 16 amino acids. The chain's CDR3 is CASSKDKRGPPYEQYF. CDR3 in DNA: TGTGCCAGCAGCAAAGATAAGCGGGGCCCCCCCTACGAGCAGTACTTC.

The V gene is TRBV9, the J gene TRBJ1-2; tentative D call: TRBD1 (6 bases). The CDR3 extends over 11 amino acids. In germline, CDR1 is SGDLS, CDR2 YYNGEE. V lost 4 bases, J lost 7 bases, and 8 bases lay in between. The DNA for the CDR3 is TGTGCCAGCAGCAACAGGGTTGGCTACACCTTC. Amino acid sequence: CASSNRVGYTF.

A few counts support this clone. V and J are TRBV20-1 and TRBJ1-1, with unresolved D. The V gene's germline CDR1 is DFQATT and CDR2 SNEGSKA (reference sequence). CDR3 length equals 13 residues. Trimming left V 3 bases short and J 5 bases short, with 13 bases between. CDR3 DNA: TGCAGTGCTAGTACCACAAGGGAGACTGAAGCTTTCTTT. Translation gives CSASTTRETEAFF.

The gene calls are TRBV7-8 and TRBJ1-2, with TRBD1 matching 7 bases. V dropped 5 bases and J dropped 0; count of bases not matched to a gene: 6. Per germline, CDR1 SGHVS and CDR2 FQNEAQ. The CDR3 length is 15 residues. The CDR3 DNA reads as TGTGCCAGCAGCACTGACAGGGTTACTAACTATGGCTACACCTTC. Translated, it gives CASSTDRVTNYGYTF.

V gene TRBV5-1 combines with J gene TRBJ1-1; 7 bases are shared with TRBD1. Germline CDR1 SGHRS, CDR2 YFSETQ. V was pared by 4 bases and J by 4 bases, with 4 bases of the junction left unmatched. There are 13 residues in the CDR3. The CDR3 coding sequence is TGCGCCAGCAGCCAGACAGGGCTCACTGAAGCTTTCTTT. This encodes CASSQTGLTEAFF.

V gene TRBV3-1 (or the pseudogene TRBV3-2) combines with J gene TRBJ2-5; TRBD1 aligns across 8 bases. This CDR3 region has 15 residues. V lost 4 bases to trimming and J lost 2 bases; unmatched junction nucleotides: 6. In germline, CDR1 is LGHDT, CDR2 YNNKEL (reference sequence). In DNA form, the CDR3 reads TGTGCCAGCAGCCTCGTAGGACAGGGTCAAGAGACCCAGTACTTC. Amino acids: CASSLVGQGQETQYF.

The CDR3 loop is CASRWDRTYEQYF. CDR3 nucleotide sequence: TGTGCCAGCAGGTGGGACAGGACCTACGAGCAGTACTTC. The chain links TRBV28 to TRBJ2-7; TRBD1 aligns across 8 bases. This CDR3 is built from 13 residues. The J segment lost 2 bases and the V segment lost 6 bases, leaving 3 bases of the junction unmatched. The germline V gene encodes CDR1 MDHEN and CDR2 SYDVKM.

DNA for the CDR3: TGTGCCAGCAGCTTTGCGGGAGTAGCAGAGCAGTACTTC. Amino acids: CASSFAGVAEQYF. This rearrangement joins TRBV7-9 to TRBJ2-7, with 7 bases matching TRBD2. The germline V gene has CDR1 SEHNR and CDR2 FQNEAQ (reference sequence). The CDR3 covers 13 residues. The V and J ends lost 3 bases and 7 bases, in that order; junction bases with no gene match: 6. Drawing the rest from reference TRBV7-9 and TRBJ2-7, the complete variable domain is DTGVSQNPRHKITKRGQNVTFRCDPISEHNRLYWYRQTLGQGPEFLTYFQNEAQLEKSRLLSDRFSAERPKGSFSTLEIQRTEQGDSAMYLCASSFAGVAEQYFGPGTRLTVT.

This rearrangement joins TRBV28 to TRBJ2-5, with D perhaps matching TRBD2 (6 bases). Germline V gene lookup returns CDR1 MDHEN and CDR2 SYDVKM. V shed 3 bases and J shed 4 bases, with 15 bases lying between them. CDR3 length equals 15 residues. The CDR3 DNA is TGTGCCAGCAGTTTTACTCGGGGACTTGCAGAGACCCAGTACTTC. This encodes CASSFTRGLAETQYF.

This chain links TRBV29-1 with TRBJ2-7; 7 nucleotides agree with TRBD1. CDR1 is SQVTM and CDR2 is ANQGSEA in the germline V gene. J lost 0 bases, V lost 8 bases, and 4 bases had no gene match. The CDR3 sequence is 12 residues long. DNA for the CDR3: TGCAGCACCAGGGACAGCTCCTACGAGCAGTACTTC. Its translation is CSTRDSSYEQYF.

The chain couples TRBV6-2 or TRBV6-3 to TRBJ1-2; TRBD1 is a possible D gene (5 bases). This CDR3 region has 16 residues. Germline loops: CDR1 MNHEY, CDR2 SVGEGT. V lost 4 bases to trimming and J lost 3 bases, with 18 bases between them. The DNA for the CDR3 is TGTGCCAGCAGTTCCCCCGGACACCCTAAGGACTATGGCTACACCTTC. Its protein product is CASSSPGHPKDYGYTF.